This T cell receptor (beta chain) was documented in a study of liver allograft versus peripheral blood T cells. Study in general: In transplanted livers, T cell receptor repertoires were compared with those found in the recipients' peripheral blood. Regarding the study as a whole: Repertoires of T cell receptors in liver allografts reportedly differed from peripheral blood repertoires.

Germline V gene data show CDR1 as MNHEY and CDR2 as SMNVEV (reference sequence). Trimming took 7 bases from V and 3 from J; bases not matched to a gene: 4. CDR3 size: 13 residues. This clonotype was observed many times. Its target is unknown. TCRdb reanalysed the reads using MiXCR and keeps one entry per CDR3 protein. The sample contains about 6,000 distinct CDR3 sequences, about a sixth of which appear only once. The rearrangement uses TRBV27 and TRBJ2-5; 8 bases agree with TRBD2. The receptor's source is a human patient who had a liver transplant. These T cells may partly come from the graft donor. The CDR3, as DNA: TGTGCCAGCAAGATACTAGCGGAAGAGACCCAGTACTTC. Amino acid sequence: CASKILAEETQYF.